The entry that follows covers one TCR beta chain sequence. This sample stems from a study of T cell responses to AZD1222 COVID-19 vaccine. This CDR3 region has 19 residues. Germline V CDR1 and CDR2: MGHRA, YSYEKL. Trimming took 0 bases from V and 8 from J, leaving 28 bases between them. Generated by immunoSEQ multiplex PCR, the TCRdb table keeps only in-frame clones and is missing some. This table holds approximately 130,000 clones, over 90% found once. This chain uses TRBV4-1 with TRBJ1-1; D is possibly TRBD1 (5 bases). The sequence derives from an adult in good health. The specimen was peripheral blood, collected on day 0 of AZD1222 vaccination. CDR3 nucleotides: TGCGCCAGCAGCCAAGATTTCCCGAACAGGCCCCTCGGCTCTACCGAAGCTTTCTTT. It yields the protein CASSQDFPNRPLGSTEAFF.